These 17 T cell receptor beta chains came from one sample sequenced in a study of OX40 agonist ivuxolimab in advanced cancers. Profiled with immunoSEQ multiplex PCR; TCRdb holds only in-frame clones, not every one. The sample has about 67,000 clones; approximately 84% are singletons. Sequenced here: CD4+ or CD8+ T cells sorted from blood, sampled in a trial of the OX40 agonist ivuxolimab. The receptors come from an adult with an advanced solid tumor such as melanoma, head and neck, liver or kidney cancer.

The chain combines TRBV7-8 with TRBJ2-5, with no clear D. Deletions cut 6 bases from V and 2 bases from J, with 7 bases between. Germline loops: CDR1 SGHVS, CDR2 FQNEAQ. The CDR3 is 12 residues long. CDR3: CASRQEQETQYF. The DNA for the CDR3 is TGTGCCAGCAGACAAGAGCAAGAGACCCAGTACTTC.

The chain recombines TRBV11-1 with TRBJ2-7, with 8 bases matching TRBD1. The germline gives CDR1 SGHAT, CDR2 FQDESV (reference sequence). V lost 5 bases, J lost 2 bases, and 8 bases stayed unmatched. This CDR3 region has 15 residues. The CDR3 region has the DNA TGTGCCAGCAGCCCCACACAGGGGGACCCCTACGAGCAGTACTTC. Its translation is CASSPTQGDPYEQYF.

The chain combines TRBV4-1 with TRBJ2-7, with 11 bases matching TRBD1. This CDR3 has 16 residues. CDR1 is MGHRA and CDR2 is YSYEKL in the germline V gene. Trimming took 6 bases from V and 4 from J; bases not matched to a gene: 11. CDR3 sequence reads: CASSPEGDRGVYEQYF. The CDR3 DNA follows: TGCGCCAGCAGTCCAGAGGGGGACAGGGGGGTTTACGAGCAGTACTTC.

The chain recombines TRBV5-1 with TRBJ1-2, with D possibly TRBD1 on 5 matching bases. Germline V lookup: CDR1 SGHRS, CDR2 YFSETQ. The CDR3 length is 14 residues. The V end lost 2 bases, the J end lost 2 bases, and 10 bases lay between the germline ends. CDR3 protein: CASSLDTGNYGYTF. The CDR3 nucleotides are TGCGCCAGCAGCTTAGACACAGGCAACTATGGCTACACCTTC.

The chain recombines TRBV2 with TRBJ2-5; D remains ambiguous. Germline CDR1 and CDR2: SNHLY and FYNNEI. Deletions cut 3 bases from V and 3 bases from J, with 8 bases between. The CDR3 totals 13 residues. The CDR3 spells CASSDWAEETQYF. The CDR3 coding sequence is TGTGCCAGCAGTGACTGGGCAGAAGAGACCCAGTACTTC.

The chain couples TRBV29-1 to TRBJ2-5; D assignment may be TRBD1 or TRBD2 (5 bases each). Looked up from germline, CDR1 is SQVTM and CDR2 is ANQGSEA. V lost 5 bases, J lost 0 bases, and 13 bases lay in between. The CDR3 spans 14 residues. CDR3 bases: TGCAGCGTTCGGGACCGAGTACACCAAGAGACCCAGTACTTC. It specifies CSVRDRVHQETQYF. Based on the CDR3 plus reference TRBV29-1 and TRBJ2-5, the full variable domain is SAVISQKPSRDICQRGTSLTIQCQVDSQVTMMFWYRQQPGQSLTLIATANQGSEATYESGFVIDKFPISRPNLTFSTLTVSNMSPEDSSIYLCSVRDRVHQETQYFGPGTRLLVL.

The rearrangement links TRBV5-1 to TRBJ2-1, with 7 positions matching TRBD2. Germline V lookup: CDR1 SGHRS, CDR2 YFSETQ. The CDR3 is 14 amino acids. Trimming cost V 2 bases and J 6 bases; bases outside gene matches: 5. The CDR3, as DNA: TGCGCCAGCAGCTTCGGGGGGATCGGCAATGAGCAGTTCTTC. It yields the protein CASSFGGIGNEQFF.

The rearrangement uses TRBV21-1 and TRBJ2-5. TRBV21-1 is listed as a pseudogene. The CDR3 runs 15 residues. The CDR3 region has the DNA TGTGCCAGCAGCAAAGCGCGACGGACCACGGGGACCCAGTACTTC. Its translation: CASSKARRTTGTQYF.

As for this clone: This specimen includes other DNA sequences encoding the same CDR3. The rearrangement uses TRBV18 and TRBJ2-5; 9 bases map to TRBD1. Germline-derived CDR1 and CDR2 are KGHSH and LQKENI. There are 13 residues in the CDR3. J gave up 4 bases and V 4 bases, and 1 base lay outside the gene matches. The CDR3 sequence: CASSLDRGETQYF. CDR3 sequence (DNA): TGTGCCAGCTCACTGGACAGGGGAGAGACCCAGTACTTC. Full variable domain (rest looked up from reference TRBV18 and TRBJ2-5): NAGVMQNPRHLVRRRGQEARLRCSPMKGHSHVYWYRQLPEEGLKFMVYLQKENIIDESGMPKERFSAEFPKEGPSILRIQQVVRGDSAAYFCASSLDRGETQYFGPGTRLLVL.

The chain is built from TRBV5-8 and TRBJ2-7, with 8 bases aligning to TRBD1. Germline V CDR1 and CDR2: SGHTS, YDEGEE. This CDR3 spans 14 amino acids. Losses at the gene ends were 2 bases for V and 0 bases for J; bases not matched to a gene: 1. The CDR3 loop is CASSFTGGSYEQYF. The DNA for the CDR3 is TGTGCCAGCAGCTTCACAGGGGGCTCCTACGAGCAGTACTTC.

This sequence joins TRBV19 and TRBJ2-7; D unresolved. Germline V gene data show CDR1 as LNHDA and CDR2 as SQIVND (reference sequence). Trimming stripped 4 bases from V and 4 bases from J, with 11 bases between. The CDR3 consists of 13 residues. Here the CDR3 DNA reads TGTGCCAGTAGTAAAGTATTCGGGTACGAGCAGTACTTC. Protein sequence: CASSKVFGYEQYF.

The rearrangement uses TRBV30 and TRBJ2-1; 11 bases agree with TRBD1. Losses at the gene ends were 5 bases for V and 7 bases for J; bases not matched to a gene: 7. This CDR3 spans 14 amino acids. CDR1 GTSNPN and CDR2 SVGIG come from the germline V gene (reference sequence). In DNA, the CDR3 is TGTGCCTGGGACGGGACAGGGGGGGAGAATGAGCAGTTCTTC. Amino acid sequence: CAWDGTGGENEQFF.

The chain is built from TRBV11-3 and TRBJ2-3, with D perhaps TRBD1 (5 bases). CDR1 is SGHNT and CDR2 is YENEEA in the germline V gene. V dropped 1 base and J dropped 2 bases, with 10 bases sitting between them. This CDR3 is 15 amino acids long. The CDR3 nucleotides are TGTGCCAGCAGCTTAGGGCAGGGCTTCACAGATACGCAGTATTTT. This codes for CASSLGQGFTDTQYF.

The V and J genes are TRBV7-2 and TRBJ2-1; TRBD1 matches 11 bases. The CDR3 is made up of 17 amino acids. Germline lookup yields CDR1 SGHTA and CDR2 FQGNSA. The trim removed 4 bases at V and 6 bases at J, leaving 11 bases unmatched. The CDR3: CASSSKFRDRGINEQFF. The CDR3 DNA is TGTGCCAGCAGCTCCAAATTCCGGGACAGGGGGATCAATGAGCAGTTCTTC.

The V gene is TRBV6-5, the J gene TRBJ2-3; D unclear. The CDR3 covers 14 residues. Trimming took off 5 bases at V and 2 bases at J, with 11 bases between the two ends. CDR1 is MNHEY, CDR2 SVGAGI, per germline. The CDR3, as DNA: TGTGCCAGCAGTCCACTTACAGTCACAGATACGCAGTATTTT. Protein sequence: CASSPLTVTDTQYF.

This clone was recorded only once. V usage is TRBV30 and J usage is TRBJ2-7, with 11 bases that match TRBD1. The CDR3 covers 13 residues. Germline CDR1 GTSNPN, CDR2 SVGIG (reference sequence). The junction had 7 bases not matched to a gene; V was cut back by 3 bases and J by 9 bases. The CDR3 loop is CAWSGQGAMVQYF. In nucleotides, the CDR3 is TGTGCCTGGAGCGGACAGGGGGCAATGGTGCAGTACTTC.

The rearrangement uses TRBV2 and TRBJ2-7; 7 bases agree with TRBD2. Germline CDR1 and CDR2: SNHLY and FYNNEI. Trimming removed 1 base from V and 0 bases from J; junction bases left unmatched: 3. The CDR3 spans 15 residues. CDR3 DNA sequence: TGTGCCAGCAGTGAAGAGGGAGGGAGCTCCTACGAGCAGTACTTC. Residues: CASSEEGGSSYEQYF.